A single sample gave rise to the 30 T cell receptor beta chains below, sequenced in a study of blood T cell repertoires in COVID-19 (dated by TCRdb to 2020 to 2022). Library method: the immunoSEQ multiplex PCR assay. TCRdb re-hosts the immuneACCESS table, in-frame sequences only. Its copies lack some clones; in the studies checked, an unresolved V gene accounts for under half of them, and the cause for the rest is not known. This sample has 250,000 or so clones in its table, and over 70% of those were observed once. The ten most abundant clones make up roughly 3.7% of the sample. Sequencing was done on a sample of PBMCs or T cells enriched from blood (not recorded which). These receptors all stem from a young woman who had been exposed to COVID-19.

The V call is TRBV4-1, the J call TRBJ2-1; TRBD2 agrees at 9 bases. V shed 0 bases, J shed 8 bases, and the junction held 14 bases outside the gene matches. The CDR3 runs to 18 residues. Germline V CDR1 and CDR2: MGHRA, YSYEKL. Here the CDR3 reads CASSQDMAPGLAEDEQFF. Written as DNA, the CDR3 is TGCGCCAGCAGCCAAGATATGGCGCCGGGACTAGCCGAGGATGAGCAGTTCTTC.

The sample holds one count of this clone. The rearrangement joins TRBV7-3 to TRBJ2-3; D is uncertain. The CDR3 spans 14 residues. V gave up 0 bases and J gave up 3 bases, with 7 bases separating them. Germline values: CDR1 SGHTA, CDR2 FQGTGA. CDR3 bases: TGTGCCAGCAGCTTAACGTTTAGTACAGATACGCAGTATTTT. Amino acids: CASSLTFSTDTQYF.

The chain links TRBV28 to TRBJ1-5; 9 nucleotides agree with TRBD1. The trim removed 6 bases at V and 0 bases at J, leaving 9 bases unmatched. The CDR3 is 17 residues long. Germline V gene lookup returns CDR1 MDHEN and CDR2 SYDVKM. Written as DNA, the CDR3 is TGTGCCAGCAGGAGGGGACAGGGACGGAATAGCAATCAGCCCCAGCATTTT. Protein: CASRRGQGRNSNQPQHF.

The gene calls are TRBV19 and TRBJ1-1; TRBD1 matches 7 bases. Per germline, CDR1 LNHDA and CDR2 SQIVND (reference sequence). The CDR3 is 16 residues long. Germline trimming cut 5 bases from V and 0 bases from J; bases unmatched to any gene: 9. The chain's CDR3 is CASSLGQRNMNTEAFF. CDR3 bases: TGTGCCAGTAGTTTGGGACAGAGGAACATGAACACTGAAGCTTTCTTT.

CDR3 bases: TGTGCCAGCTCACCACAGGACAGAGGCCGTTACAATGAGCAGTTCTTC. This translates into CASSPQDRGRYNEQFF. V and J are TRBV18 and TRBJ2-1, with D maybe TRBD1 (6 bases). Per germline, CDR1 KGHSH and CDR2 LQKENI. CDR3 size: 16 residues. Trimming cost V 1 base and J 4 bases, with 14 bases left between them.

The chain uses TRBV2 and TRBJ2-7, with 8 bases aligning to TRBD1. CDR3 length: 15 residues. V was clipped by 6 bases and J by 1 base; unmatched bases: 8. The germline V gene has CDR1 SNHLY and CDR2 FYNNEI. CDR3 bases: TGTGCCAGCAGCCTTGGACAGGGACAATCCTACGAGCAGTACTTC. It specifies CASSLGQGQSYEQYF.

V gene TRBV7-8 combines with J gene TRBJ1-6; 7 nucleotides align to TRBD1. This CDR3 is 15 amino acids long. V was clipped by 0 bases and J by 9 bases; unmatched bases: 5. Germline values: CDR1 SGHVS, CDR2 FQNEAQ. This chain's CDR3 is CASSLARQGTSPLHF. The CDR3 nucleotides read TGTGCCAGCAGCTTAGCCCGACAGGGAACTTCACCCCTCCACTTT. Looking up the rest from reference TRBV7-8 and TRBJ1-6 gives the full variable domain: GAGVSQSPRYKVAKRGQDVALRCDPISGHVSLFWYQQALGQGPEFLTYFQNEAQLDKSGLPSDRFFAERPEGSVSTLKIQRTQQEDSAVYLCASSLARQGTSPLHFGNGTRLTVT.

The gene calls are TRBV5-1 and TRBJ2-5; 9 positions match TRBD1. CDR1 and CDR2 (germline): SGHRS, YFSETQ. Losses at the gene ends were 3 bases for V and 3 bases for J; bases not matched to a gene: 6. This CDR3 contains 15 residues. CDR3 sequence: CASSSGQGGEETQYF. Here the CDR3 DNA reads TGCGCCAGCAGCTCGGGACAGGGCGGGGAAGAGACCCAGTACTTC.

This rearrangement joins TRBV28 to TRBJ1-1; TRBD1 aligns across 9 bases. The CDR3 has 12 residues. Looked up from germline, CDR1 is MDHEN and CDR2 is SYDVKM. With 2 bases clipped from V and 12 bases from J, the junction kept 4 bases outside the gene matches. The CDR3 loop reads CASSLTGGFSFF. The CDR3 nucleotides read TGTGCCAGCAGTTTAACAGGGGGCTTTTCTTTCTTT.

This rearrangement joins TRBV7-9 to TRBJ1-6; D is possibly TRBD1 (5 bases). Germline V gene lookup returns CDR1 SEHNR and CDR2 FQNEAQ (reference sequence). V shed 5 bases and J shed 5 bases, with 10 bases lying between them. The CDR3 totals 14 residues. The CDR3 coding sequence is TGTGCCAGCAGCCACGGACATCATAATTCACCCCTCCACTTT. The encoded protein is CASSHGHHNSPLHF.

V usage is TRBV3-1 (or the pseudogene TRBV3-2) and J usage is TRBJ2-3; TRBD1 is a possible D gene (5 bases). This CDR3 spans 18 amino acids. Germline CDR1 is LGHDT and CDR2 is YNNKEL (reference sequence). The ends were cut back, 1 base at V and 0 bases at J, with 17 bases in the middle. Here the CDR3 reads CASSQGQIWSSSTDTQYF. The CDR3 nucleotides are TGTGCCAGCAGCCAAGGACAGATATGGTCATCTAGCACAGATACGCAGTATTTT.

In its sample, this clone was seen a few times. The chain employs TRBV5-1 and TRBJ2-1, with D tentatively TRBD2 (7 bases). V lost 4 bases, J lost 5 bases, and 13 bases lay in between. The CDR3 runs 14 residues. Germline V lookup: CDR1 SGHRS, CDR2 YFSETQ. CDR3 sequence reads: CASSRIGGDNEQFF. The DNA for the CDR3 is TGCGCCAGCAGCCGGATAGGGGGGGACAATGAGCAGTTCTTC. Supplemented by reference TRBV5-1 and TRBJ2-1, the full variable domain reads KAGVTQTPRYLIKTRGQQVTLSCSPISGHRSVSWYQQTPGQGLQFLFEYFSETQRNKGNFPGRFSGRQFSNSRSEMNVSTLELGDSALYLCASSRIGGDNEQFFGPGTRLTVL.

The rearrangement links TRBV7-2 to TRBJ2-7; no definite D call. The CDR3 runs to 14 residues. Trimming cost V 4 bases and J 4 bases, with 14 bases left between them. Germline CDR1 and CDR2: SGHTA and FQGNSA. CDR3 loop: CASSSATLRYEQYF. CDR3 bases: TGTGCCAGCAGCTCCGCTACCCTTCGATACGAGCAGTACTTC.

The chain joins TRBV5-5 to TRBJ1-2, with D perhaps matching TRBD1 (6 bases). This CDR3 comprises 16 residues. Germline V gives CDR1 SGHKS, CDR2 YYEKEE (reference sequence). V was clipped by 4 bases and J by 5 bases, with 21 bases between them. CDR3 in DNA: TGTGCCAGCAGCCCCGGGACACGGAAGACACTTTATGGCTACACCTTC. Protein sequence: CASSPGTRKTLYGYTF.

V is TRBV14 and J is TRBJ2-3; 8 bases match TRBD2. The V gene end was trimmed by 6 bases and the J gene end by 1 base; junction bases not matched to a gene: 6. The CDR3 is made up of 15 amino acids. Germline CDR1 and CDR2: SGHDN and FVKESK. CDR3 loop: CASREAGAGTDTQYF. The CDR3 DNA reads TGTGCCAGCAGGGAAGCGGGAGCGGGCACAGATACGCAGTATTTT.

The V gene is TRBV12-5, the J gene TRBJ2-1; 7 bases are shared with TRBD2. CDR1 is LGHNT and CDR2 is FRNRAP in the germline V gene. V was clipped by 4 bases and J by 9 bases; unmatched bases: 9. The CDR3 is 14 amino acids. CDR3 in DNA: TGTGCTAGTGGTTCCACCGGGACTAAGTTTGAGCAGTTCTTC. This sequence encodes CASGSTGTKFEQFF.

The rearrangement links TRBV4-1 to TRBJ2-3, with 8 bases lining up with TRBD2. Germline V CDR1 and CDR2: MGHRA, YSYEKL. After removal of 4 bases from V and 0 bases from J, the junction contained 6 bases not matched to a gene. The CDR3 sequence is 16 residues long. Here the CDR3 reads CASSRLAGSSTDTQYF. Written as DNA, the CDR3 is TGCGCCAGCAGCCGATTAGCGGGGTCTAGCACAGATACGCAGTATTTT.

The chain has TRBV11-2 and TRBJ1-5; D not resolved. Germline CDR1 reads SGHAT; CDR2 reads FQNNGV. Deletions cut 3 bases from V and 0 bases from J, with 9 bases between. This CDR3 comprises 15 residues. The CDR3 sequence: CASSFSKHSNQPQHF. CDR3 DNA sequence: TGTGCCAGCAGCTTTAGCAAGCATAGCAATCAGCCCCAGCATTTT.

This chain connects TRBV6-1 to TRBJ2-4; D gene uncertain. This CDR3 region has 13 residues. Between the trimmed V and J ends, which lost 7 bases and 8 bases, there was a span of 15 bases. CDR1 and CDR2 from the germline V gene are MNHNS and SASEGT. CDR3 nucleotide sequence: TGTGCCAGCAATGAGGTGAACGGAGACATTCAGTACTTC. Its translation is CASNEVNGDIQYF.

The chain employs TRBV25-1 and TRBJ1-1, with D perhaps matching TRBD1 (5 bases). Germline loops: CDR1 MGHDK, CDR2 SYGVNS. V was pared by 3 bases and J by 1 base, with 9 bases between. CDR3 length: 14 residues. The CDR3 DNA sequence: TGTGCCAGCAGTGAGGGGCTATGGAACACTGAAGCTTTCTTT. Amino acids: CASSEGLWNTEAFF.

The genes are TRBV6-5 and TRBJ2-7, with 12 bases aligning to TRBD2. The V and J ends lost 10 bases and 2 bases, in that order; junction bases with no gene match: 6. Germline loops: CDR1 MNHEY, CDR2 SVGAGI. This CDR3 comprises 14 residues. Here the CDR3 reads CATQTSGGPYEQYF. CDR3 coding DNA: TGTGCCACCCAGACTAGCGGGGGCCCCTACGAGCAGTACTTC.

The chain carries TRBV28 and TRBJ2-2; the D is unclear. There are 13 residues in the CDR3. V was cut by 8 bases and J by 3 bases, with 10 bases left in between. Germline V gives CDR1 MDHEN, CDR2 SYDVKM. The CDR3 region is CASVRGDTGELFF. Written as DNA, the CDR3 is TGTGCCAGCGTAAGAGGAGACACCGGGGAGCTGTTTTTT.

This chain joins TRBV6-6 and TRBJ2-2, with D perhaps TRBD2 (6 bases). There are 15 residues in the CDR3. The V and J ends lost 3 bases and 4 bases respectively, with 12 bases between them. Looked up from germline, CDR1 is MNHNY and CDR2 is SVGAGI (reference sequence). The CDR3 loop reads CASSYLPGATGELFF. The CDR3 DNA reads TGTGCCAGCAGTTATCTCCCGGGAGCCACCGGGGAGCTGTTTTTT.

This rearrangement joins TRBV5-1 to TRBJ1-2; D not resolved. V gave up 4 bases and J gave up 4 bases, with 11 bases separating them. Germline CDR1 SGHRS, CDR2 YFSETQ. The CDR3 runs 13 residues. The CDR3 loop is CASSTDGLYGYTF. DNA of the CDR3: TGCGCCAGCAGCACTGACGGACTCTATGGCTACACCTTC.

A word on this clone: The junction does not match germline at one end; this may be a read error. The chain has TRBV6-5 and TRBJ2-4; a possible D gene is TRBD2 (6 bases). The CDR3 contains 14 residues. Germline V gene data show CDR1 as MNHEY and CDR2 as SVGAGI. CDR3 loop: CASSYLAARNIQYF. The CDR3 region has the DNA TGTGCCAGCAGTTACTTAGCGGCCAGAAACATTCAGTACTTC.

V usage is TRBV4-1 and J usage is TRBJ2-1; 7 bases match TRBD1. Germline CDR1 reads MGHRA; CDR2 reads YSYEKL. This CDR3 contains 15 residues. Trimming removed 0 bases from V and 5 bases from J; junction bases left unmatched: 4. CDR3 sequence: CASSQDQGGNNEQFF. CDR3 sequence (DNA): TGCGCCAGCAGCCAAGACCAAGGGGGCAACAATGAGCAGTTCTTC.

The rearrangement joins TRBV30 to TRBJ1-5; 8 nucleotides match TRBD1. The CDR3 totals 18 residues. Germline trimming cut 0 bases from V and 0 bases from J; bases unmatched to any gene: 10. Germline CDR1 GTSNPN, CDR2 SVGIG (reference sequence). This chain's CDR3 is CAWSVPRGRGYSNQPQHF. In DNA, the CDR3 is TGTGCCTGGAGTGTACCCAGGGGGCGCGGGTATAGCAATCAGCCCCAGCATTTT.

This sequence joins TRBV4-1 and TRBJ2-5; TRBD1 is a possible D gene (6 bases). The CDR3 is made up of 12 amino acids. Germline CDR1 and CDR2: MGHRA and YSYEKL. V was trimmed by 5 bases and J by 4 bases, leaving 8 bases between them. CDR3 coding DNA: TGCGCCAGCAGCTTCAGGGGAGAGACCCAGTACTTC. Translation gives CASSFRGETQYF.

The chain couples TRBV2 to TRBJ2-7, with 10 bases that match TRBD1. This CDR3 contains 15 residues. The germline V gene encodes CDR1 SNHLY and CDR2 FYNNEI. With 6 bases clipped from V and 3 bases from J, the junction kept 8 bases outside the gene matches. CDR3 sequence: CASRQDRGPLYEQYF. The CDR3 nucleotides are TGTGCCAGCAGGCAAGACAGGGGGCCCCTCTACGAGCAGTACTTC.

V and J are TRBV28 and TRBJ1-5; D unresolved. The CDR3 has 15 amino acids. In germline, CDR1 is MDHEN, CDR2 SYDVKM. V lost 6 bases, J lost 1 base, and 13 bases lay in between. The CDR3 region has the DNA TGTGCCAGCAGCAAATTCCGGGAGAGCAATCAGCCCCAGCATTTT. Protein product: CASSKFRESNQPQHF.